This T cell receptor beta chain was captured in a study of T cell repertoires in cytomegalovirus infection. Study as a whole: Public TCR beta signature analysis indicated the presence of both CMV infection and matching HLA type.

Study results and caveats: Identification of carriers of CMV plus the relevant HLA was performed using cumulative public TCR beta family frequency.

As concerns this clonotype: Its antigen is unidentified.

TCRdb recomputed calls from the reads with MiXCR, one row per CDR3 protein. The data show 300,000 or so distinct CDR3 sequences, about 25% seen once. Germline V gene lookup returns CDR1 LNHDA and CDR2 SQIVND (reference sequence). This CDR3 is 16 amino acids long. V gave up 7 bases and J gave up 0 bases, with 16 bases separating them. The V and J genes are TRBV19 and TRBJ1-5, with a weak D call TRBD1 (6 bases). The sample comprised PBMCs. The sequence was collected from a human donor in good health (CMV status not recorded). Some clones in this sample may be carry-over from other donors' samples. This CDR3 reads CASTDTGLYSNQPQHF. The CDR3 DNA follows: TGTGCCAGTACCGACACAGGGCTCTATAGCAATCAGCCCCAGCATTTT.